This record concerns one T cell receptor (beta chain) sequence. Its antigen remains undetermined. Base qualities are missing; no much larger clone stands one base away. V gives up 2 bases and J gives up 4 bases, and the segment between their germline ends measures 20 bases. According to the germline V gene, CDR1 reads SGHAT and CDR2 reads FQNNGV. CDR3 length: 17 amino acids, cysteine to phenylalanine. The kept DNA is CDR3 alone, 51 bases in frame from the first base. This sample was included in a study of CD8 T cells in Susac syndrome (dated by TCRdb to between 2019 and 2020). Regarding the study in general: Repertoire sequencing was used to test whether CD8+ T cell activation and differentiation in Susac syndrome was antigen driven. The clonality of the CD8+ T cell repertoire was compared across 12 healthy donors, around 14 Susac syndrome patients and fewer than 16 multiple sclerosis patients. Study-wide findings and limitations: The number of individuals in the TCR sequencing and HLA analysis was recognized as being relatively small.

High-throughput TCR beta sequencing profiled peripheral blood CD8+ and CD4+ T cells from healthy donors, Susac syndrome patients and multiple sclerosis patients. Treatment-naive patients with stable or active relapsing-remitting disease fulfilling revised McDonald criteria were used as multiple sclerosis controls. Bulk CD8+ and CD4+ T cells were purified magnetically by negative isolation, whereas CD8+ TEMRA cells were enriched by FACS. Blood was collected in EDTA tubes and processed within 24 hours, with PBMCs isolated through density gradient centrifugation. PBMCs destined for TCR sequencing were cryopreserved in liquid nitrogen and later thawed in a 37 °C water bath. The sorted or isolated CD4+, CD8+ and CD8+ TEMRA cells had a purity of 90% or higher. RNA was extracted with the RNeasy kit and about 0.5 to 1 ug was reverse transcribed using random hexamers. TCR beta CDR3 regions were amplified with the immunoSEQ multiplex PCR assay covering 54 Vbeta and 13 Jbeta segments. Bias from PCR amplification was corrected by using a synthetic template baseline for primer optimization and for computational correction. Turning to the authors' computational methods: Reads were assigned to V, D and J genes according to IMGT and analyzed in immunoSEQ Analyzer, with only productive sequences retained. Clonality was computed as one minus Shannon entropy normalized by log2 of the number of productive unique sequences. For each patient and control, public and private clones were evaluated within the 100 most prevalent clones. Susac-specific clones were defined as absent from healthy and MS cohorts, approximately 1,000 published viral clones and other ImmuneACCESS disease sequences. The public reads were run again by TCRdb, first through fastp at Q25 and then through MiXCR, and only productive beta chains were kept. CDR3 protein sequences are deduplicated, and each keeps its most common genes and DNA. These V and J calls rely on TCRdb rather than the paper's analysis. The sample table records roughly 120,000 distinct CDR3 sequences; about 92% of these occur just once. The ten largest make up 0.25% to 0.35% of the sample.

The rearrangement combines TRBV11-2 with TRBJ1-1; the D gene is perhaps TRBD1, from 6 matching bases. Sequencing used CD8+ T cells from PBMCs. The source is a human donor with multiple sclerosis. The bases are TGTGCCAGCAGCTTATATCCCAGGGGCCCGCGCGGCACTGAAGCTTTCTTT. The encoded protein is CASSLYPRGPRGTEAFF.